This T cell receptor (beta chain) originates from a study of T cells after yellow fever vaccination. Study conclusions and caveats: A weaker but faster secondary response was observed, peaking on day 5 versus 15. Abundant clonotypes from the bulk population could get into FACS-sorted repertoires as contaminants. A small share of clonotypes appeared in both CD4 and CD8 compartments.

V lost 0 bases, J lost 4 bases, and 6 bases stayed unmatched. This CDR3 comprises 17 residues. Germline-derived CDR1 and CDR2 are MRHNA and SNTAGT. This clonotype has more than one count but fewer than ten. Its antigen is unknown. For TCR, cDNA came from 5'RACE template switching, which added a universal primer site and UMIs. TCRdb reprocessed the 5' RACE reads via MiXCR and lists one record per CDR3 protein. The table has 200,000 to 250,000 distinct CDR3 sequences, approximately 3.3% seen once. The sample was CD4+ T cells sorted from PBMCs, taken 10 days after the yellow fever booster vaccination. The chain combines TRBV6-4 with TRBJ1-5; 10 bases match TRBD1. The source of this sequence is a young man who received the YFV17D yellow fever vaccine. The CDR3 reads CASSDSTGTGENQPQHF. DNA of the CDR3: TGTGCCAGCAGTGACTCTACTGGGACAGGGGAAAATCAGCCCCAGCATTTT.